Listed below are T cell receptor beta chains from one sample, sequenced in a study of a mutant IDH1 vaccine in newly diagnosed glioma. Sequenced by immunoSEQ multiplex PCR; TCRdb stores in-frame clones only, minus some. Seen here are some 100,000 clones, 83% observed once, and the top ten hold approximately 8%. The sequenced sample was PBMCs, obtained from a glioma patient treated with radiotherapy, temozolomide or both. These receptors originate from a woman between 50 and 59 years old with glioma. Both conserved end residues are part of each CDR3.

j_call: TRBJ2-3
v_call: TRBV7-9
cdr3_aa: CASGRWGAADTQYF

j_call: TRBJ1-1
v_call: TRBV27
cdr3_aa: CASSWGTMNTEAFF

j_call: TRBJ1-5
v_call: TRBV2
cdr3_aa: CASSRGLGNQPQHF

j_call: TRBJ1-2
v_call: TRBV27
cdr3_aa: CASSFSGTTLYYGYTF

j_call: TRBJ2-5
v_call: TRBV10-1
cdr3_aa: CASSESNQETQYF

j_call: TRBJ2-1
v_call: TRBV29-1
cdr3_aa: CTTGMGSYNEQFF

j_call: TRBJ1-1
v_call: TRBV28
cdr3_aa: CASGTGQDTEAFF

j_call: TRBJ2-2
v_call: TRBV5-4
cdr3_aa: CASSDRGSNTGELFF

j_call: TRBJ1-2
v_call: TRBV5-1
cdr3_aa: CASSSTVYGYTF

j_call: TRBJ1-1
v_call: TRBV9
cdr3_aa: CASSVYGATEAFF

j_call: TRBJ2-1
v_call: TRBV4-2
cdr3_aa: CASSSTGGVDNEQFF

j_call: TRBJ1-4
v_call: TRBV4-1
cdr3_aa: CASGTGPIFF

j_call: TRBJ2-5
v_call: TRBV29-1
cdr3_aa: CSAEQEETQYF

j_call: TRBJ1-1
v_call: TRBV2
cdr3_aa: CATLTAEAFF

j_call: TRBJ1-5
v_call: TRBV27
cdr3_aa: CASSLTGVNQPQHF

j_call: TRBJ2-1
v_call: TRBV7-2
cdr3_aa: CASSRRDTIDEQFF

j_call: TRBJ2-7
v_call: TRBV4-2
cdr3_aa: CASVNEAGTFDEQYF

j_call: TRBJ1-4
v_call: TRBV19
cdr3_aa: CASSIVGTQNEKLFF

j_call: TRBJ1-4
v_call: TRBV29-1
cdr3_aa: CSASGTGGQGNEKLFF

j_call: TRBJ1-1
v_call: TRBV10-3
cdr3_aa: CAISGTGGETEAFF

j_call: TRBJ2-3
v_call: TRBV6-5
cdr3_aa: CASSLTGQRTDTQYF

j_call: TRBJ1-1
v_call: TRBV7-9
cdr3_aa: CASSAEGNTEAFF

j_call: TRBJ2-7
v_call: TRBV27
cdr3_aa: CASSVWGGYEQYF

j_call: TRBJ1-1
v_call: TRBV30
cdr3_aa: CAWSEGNTEAFF

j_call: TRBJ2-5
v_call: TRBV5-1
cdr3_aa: CASSLFGGGVSETQYF

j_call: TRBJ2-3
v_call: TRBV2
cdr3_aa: CASSVIFEVAADTQYF